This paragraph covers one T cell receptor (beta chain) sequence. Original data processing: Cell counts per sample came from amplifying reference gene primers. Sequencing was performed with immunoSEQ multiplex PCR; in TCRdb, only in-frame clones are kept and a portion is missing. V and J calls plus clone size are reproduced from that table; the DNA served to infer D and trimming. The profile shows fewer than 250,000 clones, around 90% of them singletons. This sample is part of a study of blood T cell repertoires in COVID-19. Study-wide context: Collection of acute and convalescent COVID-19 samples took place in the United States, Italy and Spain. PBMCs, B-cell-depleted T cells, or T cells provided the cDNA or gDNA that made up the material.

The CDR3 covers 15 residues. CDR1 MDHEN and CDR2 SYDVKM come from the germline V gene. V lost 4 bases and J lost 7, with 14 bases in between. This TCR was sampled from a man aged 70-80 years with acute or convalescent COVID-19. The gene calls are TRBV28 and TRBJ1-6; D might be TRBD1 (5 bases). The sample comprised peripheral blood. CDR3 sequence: CASSSRTPQNSPLHF. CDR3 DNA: TGTGCCAGCAGTTCGCGGACACCCCAGAATTCACCCCTCCACTTT.